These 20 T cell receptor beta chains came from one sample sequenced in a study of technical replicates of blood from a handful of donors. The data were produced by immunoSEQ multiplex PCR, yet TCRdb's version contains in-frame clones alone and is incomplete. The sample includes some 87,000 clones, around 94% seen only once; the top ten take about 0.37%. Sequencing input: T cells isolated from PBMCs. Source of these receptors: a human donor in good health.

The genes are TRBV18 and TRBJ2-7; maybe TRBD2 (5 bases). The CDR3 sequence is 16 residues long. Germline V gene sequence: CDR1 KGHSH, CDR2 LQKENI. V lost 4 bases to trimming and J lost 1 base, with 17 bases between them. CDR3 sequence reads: CASSRAYDYQSYEQYF. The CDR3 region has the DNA TGTGCCAGCTCACGGGCTTACGACTATCAATCCTACGAGCAGTACTTC. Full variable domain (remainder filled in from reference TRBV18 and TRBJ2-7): NAGVMQNPRHLVRRRGQEARLRCSPMKGHSHVYWYRQLPEEGLKFMVYLQKENIIDESGMPKERFSAEFPKEGPSILRIQQVVRGDSAAYFCASSRAYDYQSYEQYFGPGTRLTVT.

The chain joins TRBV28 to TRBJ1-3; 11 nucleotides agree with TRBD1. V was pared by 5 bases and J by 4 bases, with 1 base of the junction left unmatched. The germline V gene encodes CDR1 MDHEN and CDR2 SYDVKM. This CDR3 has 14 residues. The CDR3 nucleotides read TGTGCCAGCAGTGGGACAGGGGGGGGAAACACCATATATTTT. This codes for CASSGTGGGNTIYF.

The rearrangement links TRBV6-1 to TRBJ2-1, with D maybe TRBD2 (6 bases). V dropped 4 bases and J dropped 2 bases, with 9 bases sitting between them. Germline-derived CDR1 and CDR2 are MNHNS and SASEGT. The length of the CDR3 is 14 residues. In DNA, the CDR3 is TGTGCCAGCAGTGGCCTAGCGCCCTACAATGAGCAGTTCTTC. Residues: CASSGLAPYNEQFF.

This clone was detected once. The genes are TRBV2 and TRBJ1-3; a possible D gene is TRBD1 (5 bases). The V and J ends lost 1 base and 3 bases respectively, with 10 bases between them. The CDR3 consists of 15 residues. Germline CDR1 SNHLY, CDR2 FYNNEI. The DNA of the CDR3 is TGTGCCAGCAGTGAAGGAGGAGGGGTTGGAAACACCATATATTTT. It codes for CASSEGGGVGNTIYF.

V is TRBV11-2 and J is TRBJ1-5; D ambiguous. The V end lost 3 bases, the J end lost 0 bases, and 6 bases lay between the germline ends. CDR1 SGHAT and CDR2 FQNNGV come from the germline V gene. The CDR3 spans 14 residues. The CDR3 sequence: CASSFTGSNQPQHF. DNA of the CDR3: TGTGCCAGCAGCTTCACTGGTAGCAATCAGCCCCAGCATTTT. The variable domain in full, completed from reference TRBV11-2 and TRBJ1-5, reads EAGVAQSPRYKIIEKRQSVAFWCNPISGHATLYWYQQILGQGPKLLIQFQNNGVVDDSQLPKDRFSAERLKGVDSTLKIQPAKLEDSAVYLCASSFTGSNQPQHFGDGTRLSIL.

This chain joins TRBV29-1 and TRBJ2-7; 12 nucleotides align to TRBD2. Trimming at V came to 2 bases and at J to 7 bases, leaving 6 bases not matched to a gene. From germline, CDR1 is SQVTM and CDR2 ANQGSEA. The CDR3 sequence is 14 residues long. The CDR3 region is CSVEWPSGRDEQYF. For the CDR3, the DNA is TGCAGCGTTGAATGGCCTAGCGGGAGGGATGAGCAGTACTTC.

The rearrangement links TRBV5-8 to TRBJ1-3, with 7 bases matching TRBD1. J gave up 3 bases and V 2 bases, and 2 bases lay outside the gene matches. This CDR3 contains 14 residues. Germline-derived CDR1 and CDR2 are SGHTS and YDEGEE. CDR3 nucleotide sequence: TGTGCCAGCAGCTTAGGACAGGTTGGAAACACCATATATTTT. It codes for CASSLGQVGNTIYF.

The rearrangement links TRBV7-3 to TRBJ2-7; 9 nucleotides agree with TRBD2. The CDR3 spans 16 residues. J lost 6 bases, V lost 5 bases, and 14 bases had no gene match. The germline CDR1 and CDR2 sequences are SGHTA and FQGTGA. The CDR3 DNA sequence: TGTGCCAGCAGCCCCGAACCCTTAGCGGGAGAGGGCGAGCAGTACTTC. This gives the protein CASSPEPLAGEGEQYF.

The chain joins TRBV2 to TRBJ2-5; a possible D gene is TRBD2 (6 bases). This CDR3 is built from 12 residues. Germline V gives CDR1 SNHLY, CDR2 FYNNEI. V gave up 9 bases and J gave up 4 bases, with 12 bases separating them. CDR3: CARGQAGETQYF. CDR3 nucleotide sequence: TGTGCCAGGGGCCAAGCGGGAGAGACCCAGTACTTC.

CDR3 nucleotides: TGTGCCAGGAAATGGGAGGGTGCAGATACGCAGTATTTT. Translation: CARKWEGADTQYF. The rearrangement uses TRBV2 and TRBJ2-3; TRBD2 agrees at 7 bases. After removal of 9 bases from V and 4 bases from J, the junction contained 7 bases not matched to a gene. Germline CDR1 SNHLY, CDR2 FYNNEI. CDR3 length: 13 residues.

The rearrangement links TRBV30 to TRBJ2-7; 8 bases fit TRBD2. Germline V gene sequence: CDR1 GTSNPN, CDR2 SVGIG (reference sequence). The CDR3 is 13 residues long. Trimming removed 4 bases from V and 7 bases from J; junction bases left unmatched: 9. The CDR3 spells CAWTTSAQKEQYF. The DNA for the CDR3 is TGTGCCTGGACGACTAGCGCCCAAAAGGAGCAGTACTTC.

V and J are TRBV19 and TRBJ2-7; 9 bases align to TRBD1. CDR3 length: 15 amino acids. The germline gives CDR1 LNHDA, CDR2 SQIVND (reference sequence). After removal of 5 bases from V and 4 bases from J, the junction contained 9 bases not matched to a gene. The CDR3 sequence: CASSASGTGFYEQYF. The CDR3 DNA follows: TGTGCCAGTAGTGCTTCCGGGACAGGGTTTTACGAGCAGTACTTC. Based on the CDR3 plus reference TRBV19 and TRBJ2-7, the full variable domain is DGGITQSPKYLFRKEGQNVTLSCEQNLNHDAMYWYRQDPGQGLRLIYYSQIVNDFQKGDIAEGYSVSREKKESFPLTVTSAQKNPTAFYLCASSASGTGFYEQYFGPGTRLTVT.

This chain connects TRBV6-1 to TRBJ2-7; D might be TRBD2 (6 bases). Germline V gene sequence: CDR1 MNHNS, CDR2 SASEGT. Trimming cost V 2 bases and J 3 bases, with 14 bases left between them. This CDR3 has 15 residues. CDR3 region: CASSEFGGRDYEQYF. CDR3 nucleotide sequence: TGTGCCAGCAGTGAATTTGGGGGGAGAGACTACGAGCAGTACTTC.

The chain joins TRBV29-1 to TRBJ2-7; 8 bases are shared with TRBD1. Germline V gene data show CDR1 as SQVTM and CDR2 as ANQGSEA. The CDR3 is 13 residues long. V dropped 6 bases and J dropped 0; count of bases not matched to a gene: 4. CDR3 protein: CSVRTGTSYEQYF. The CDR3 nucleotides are TGCAGCGTGAGGACAGGGACCTCCTACGAGCAGTACTTC.

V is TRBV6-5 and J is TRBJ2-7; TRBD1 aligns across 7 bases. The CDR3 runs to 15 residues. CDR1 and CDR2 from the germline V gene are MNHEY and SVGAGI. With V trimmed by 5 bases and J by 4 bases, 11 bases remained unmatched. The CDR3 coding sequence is TGTGCCAGCAGTCGGCCAAGACAGGGCGGTTACGAGCAGTACTTC. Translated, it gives CASSRPRQGGYEQYF.

CDR3 coding DNA: TGCGCCAGCTTGGGACAGCCTTACACCGGGGAGCTGTTTTTT. As protein: CASLGQPYTGELFF. The chain uses TRBV5-1 and TRBJ2-2; 7 positions match TRBD1. Germline CDR1 is SGHRS and CDR2 is YFSETQ. With V trimmed by 7 bases and J by 3 bases, 6 bases remained unmatched. The CDR3 is 14 amino acids.

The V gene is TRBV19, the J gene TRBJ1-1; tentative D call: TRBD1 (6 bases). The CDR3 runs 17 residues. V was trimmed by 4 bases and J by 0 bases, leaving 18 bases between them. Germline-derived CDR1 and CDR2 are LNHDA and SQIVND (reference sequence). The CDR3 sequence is CASSTHREGFMNTEAFF. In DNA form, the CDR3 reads TGTGCCAGTAGTACGCACAGGGAAGGGTTCATGAACACTGAAGCTTTCTTT.

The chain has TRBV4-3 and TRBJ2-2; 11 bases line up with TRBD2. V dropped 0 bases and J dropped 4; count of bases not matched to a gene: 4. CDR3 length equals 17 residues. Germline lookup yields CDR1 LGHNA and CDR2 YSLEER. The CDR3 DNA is TGCGCCAGCAGCCAAGACCGTAGCGGGAGGGGCACCGGGGAGCTGTTTTTT. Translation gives CASSQDRSGRGTGELFF.

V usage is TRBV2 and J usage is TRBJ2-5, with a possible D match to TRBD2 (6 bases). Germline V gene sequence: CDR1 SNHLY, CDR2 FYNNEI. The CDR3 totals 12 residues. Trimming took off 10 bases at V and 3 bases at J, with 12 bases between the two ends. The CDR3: CATATRKETQYF. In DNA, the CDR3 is TGTGCCACCGCGACTAGGAAAGAGACCCAGTACTTC.

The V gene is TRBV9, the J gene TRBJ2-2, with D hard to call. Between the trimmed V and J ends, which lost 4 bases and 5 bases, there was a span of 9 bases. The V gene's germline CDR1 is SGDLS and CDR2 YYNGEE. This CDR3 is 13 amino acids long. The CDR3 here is CASSPRSTGELFF. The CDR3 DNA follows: TGTGCCAGCAGCCCGCGGAGTACCGGGGAGCTGTTTTTT.